This T cell receptor (beta chain) was retrieved from a study of blood T cell repertoires in COVID-19 (TCRdb year 2020). Looking at the study overall: The collaborator samples originated in the United States, Italy and Spain and spanned the acute and convalescent phases of COVID-19. The prospective study material was composed of cDNA or gDNA derived from T cells, B-cell-depleted T cells, or PBMCs. Deeply sampled blood TCRbeta repertoires from subjects exposed to, actively infected with, or recovered from COVID-19 were included in the dataset. The repertoires were released in a freely available public database meant as a resource for research on the immune response to SARS-CoV-2. Samples came from the ongoing ImmuneRACE study (first 160 participants) plus 1,254 subjects from 6 global collaborators. The sample metadata nearly always contained a de-identified subject ID, COVID-19 status, age in years and sex. Where HLA class I and class II types were available, the types were taken from metadata supplied by the sample provider, not from assay-based typing.

As for this clone: The antigen it binds to is not known. The sample holds no much larger clone one base away, and base qualities are not on file.

Overall study results and their limits: The quantity of clinical and demographic metadata differed by source and by participant and was supplied without curation.

The immunoSEQ Assay, a bias-controlled multiplex PCR, was used to amplify TCRbeta CDR3 regions from genomic DNA. Per the authors' processing: Within the assay, amplification of reference gene primers was used to estimate how many nucleated cells each sample contained. To quantify the absolute abundance of each unique TCRbeta CDR3 rearrangement, sequence reads were collapsed and filtered. For each sample, productive Simpson clonality was calculated by taking the square root of Simpson's diversity index across productive rearrangements. TCRdb obtained this table from immuneACCESS and retained in-frame rearrangements with V and J assigned. These tables miss some clones; where compared with another copy, unresolved V genes account for less than half of the shortfall, and the remainder is unexplained. From that table come the V and J calls and clone size; the DNA was used to work out D and trimming. The sample data list 200,000 to 300,000 clones, and about 87% of these were observed just once. 5.2% of the sample belongs to the ten largest clones.

At one collaborating source in Seattle, patients were enrolled during active infection and were followed longitudinally through the course of disease. Each collaborating institution followed its own protocols to collect whole blood in K2EDTA tubes. For TCRbeta analysis, collaborators shipped samples as frozen whole blood, isolated PBMCs, or DNA extracted from either of those sample types. Sequenced material: peripheral blood. The receptor was derived from a woman aged 55-75 years with COVID-19, enrolled during active disease.

The CDR3 region: CASSLDFRQGKNIQYF. The DNA sequence reads TGCGCCAGCAGCTTGGATTTTCGACAGGGCAAAAACATTCAGTACTTC. In this chain, TRBV5-1 is recombined with TRBJ2-4; 7 middle bases align to TRBD1. CDR3 length: 16 amino acids, cysteine to phenylalanine. CDR3 DNA is the only sequence kept; it has 48 bases, read in frame from the first base. Taken from the germline V gene, the CDR1 and CDR2 loops are SGHRS and YFSETQ. Clipping removes 0 bases from V and 3 bases from J, with 6 as the unmatched junction base count.